This T cell receptor beta chain was sequenced in a study of shared clonotypes between healthy human individuals. Notes on this clone: Its antigen is unknown. At the DNA level, this CDR3 is encoded by other sequences in the same sample as well.

Researchers partitioned CD4+ cells into CD45RA+ naive and CD45RA-negative memory subsets. General observations from the study: The study drew on few donors, limiting represented genetic and exposure-history diversity. Naive subsets usually exceeded memory subsets in estimated richness.

The CDR3 is 13 amino acids. Looked up from germline, CDR1 is SGHVS and CDR2 is FQNEAQ. Trimming pared 2 bases from V and 0 bases from J, leaving 4 bases between. TCRdb's copy holds only in-frame clones and misses some; the assay was immunoSEQ multiplex PCR. Seen here are about 1.1 million clones, around 78% observed once, and the top ten hold 0.6% to 0.7%. The sequence was collected from a man aged 18 to 29 in good health. Some clones in this sample may be carry-over from other donors' samples. Sequenced material: memory CD4+ T cells from PBMCs. Noted subset: CD45RA-negative fraction. The chain recombines TRBV7-8 with TRBJ1-1, with D uncertain. The CDR3 here is CASSLQMNTEAFF. The CDR3 region has the DNA TGTGCCAGCAGCTTACAAATGAACACTGAAGCTTTCTTT. The full variable domain, rest sourced from reference TRBV7-8 and TRBJ1-1, is GAGVSQSPRYKVAKRGQDVALRCDPISGHVSLFWYQQALGQGPEFLTYFQNEAQLDKSGLPSDRFFAERPEGSVSTLKIQRTQQEDSAVYLCASSLQMNTEAFFGQGTRLTVV.